This T cell receptor beta chain derives from a study of CD8 T cells in ankylosing spondylitis. The study, taken as a whole, reports: In the blood and synovial fluid of reactive arthritis, some motif variants had been previously reported.

TCRdb processed the 5' RACE reads anew with MiXCR; each CDR3 protein has one entry. The sample has a few hundred thousand distinct CDR3 sequences; over 15% are singletons. Between the trimmed V and J ends, which lost 1 base and 3 bases, there was a span of 9 bases. The CDR3 contains 14 residues. Germline CDR1 reads SGHKS; CDR2 reads YYEKEE (reference sequence). This clonotype has just a few counts. Its specificity is not known. V is TRBV5-5 and J is TRBJ2-3; D unresolved. The sequencing sample was made of blood, either unsorted or a sorted T cell fraction (not recorded which). This TCR derives from a male donor with ankylosing spondylitis or in good health (not recorded which). The CDR3 here is CASSLISQTDTQYF. In DNA, the CDR3 is TGTGCCAGCAGCTTGATTAGTCAAACAGATACGCAGTATTTT.